This T cell receptor (beta chain) was observed in a study of blood T cell repertoires in COVID-19. The ends were cut back, 0 bases at V and 3 bases at J, with 4 bases in the middle. The CDR3 consists of 13 residues. The germline V gene encodes CDR1 SGHTA and CDR2 FQGNSA. The assay was immunoSEQ multiplex PCR, and TCRdb's table has in-frame clones only and misses some. The table includes over 200,000 clones, about nine tenths detected once. V usage is TRBV7-2 and J usage is TRBJ2-3; no reliable D call. The specimen sequenced was peripheral blood. The clonotype was recovered from a man aged 55 to 69 who had recovered from COVID-19. The DNA of the CDR3 is TGTGCCAGCAGCTTAGCGCGGACAGATACGCAGTATTTT. Amino acid sequence: CASSLARTDTQYF.